The 16 T cell receptor beta chains below were found in one sample sequenced in a study of patients and donors after allogeneic stem cell transplantation. A single record per CDR3 protein comes from TCRdb applying MiXCR to the RT-PCR reads. The table lists about a million distinct CDR3 sequences, about a sixth of them singletons, with 5% to 7.5% in the top ten. Input material: blood, either unsorted or a sorted T cell fraction (not recorded which). Source of these receptors: a human donor who was either an allogeneic HSCT recipient or a stem cell or donor lymphocyte infusion donor (not recorded which). It is not recorded whose cells these are; they may come from a transplant donor.

This clonotype was detected only a few times. The chain uses TRBV10-3 and TRBJ2-1; the match to TRBD2 covers 14 bases. CDR1 ENHRY and CDR2 SYGVKD come from the germline V gene. V lost 6 bases to trimming and J lost 3 bases; unmatched junction nucleotides: 7. The CDR3 has 17 residues. CDR3 nucleotides: TGTGCCATCAGCGGACTAGCGGGAGGTCTGTACTACAATGAGCAGTTCTTC. The encoded protein is CAISGLAGGLYYNEQFF.

This clonotype was counted a few times. V and J are TRBV6-5 and TRBJ2-3; D ambiguous. The CDR3 totals 16 residues. CDR1 is MNHEY, CDR2 SVGAGI, per germline. With 0 bases removed from V and 2 bases from J, the gap between germline ends came to 12 bases. The CDR3 DNA reads TGTGCCAGCAGTTACTCAACGGGCAGTAACACAGATACGCAGTATTTT. The encoded protein is CASSYSTGSNTDTQYF.

V gene TRBV7-6 combines with J gene TRBJ2-7; a weak D match, TRBD1 (6 bases). The germline CDR1 and CDR2 sequences are SGHVS and FNYEAQ. This CDR3 has 19 residues. Trimming shortened V by 2 bases and J by 4 bases, and 27 bases separated the two germline ends. CDR3 protein: CASSLRPRSVGSQGYEQYF. The CDR3 DNA is TGTGCCAGCAGCTTAAGACCGCGTAGTGTAGGTAGCCAGGGGTACGAGCAGTACTTC.

Note on this clonotype: Here the CDR3 omits its conserved ending phenylalanine or tryptophan, so a read error is the likely source. J is TRBJ2-2 and V is TRBV14; the D gene is possibly TRBD1 (6 bases). The germline gives CDR1 SGHDN, CDR2 FVKESK. CDR3 length equals 16 residues. V dropped 4 bases and J dropped 6 bases, with 18 bases sitting between them. The CDR3 DNA follows: TGTGCCAGCAGCCCCGCACTGGGCAGGGGATCCGGGGAGCTGTTTTCT. Protein: CASSPALGRGSGELFS.

This clonotype was picked up a small number of times. The chain joins TRBV6-5 to TRBJ1-2; TRBD1 matches at 7 bases. The CDR3 sequence is 17 residues long. Germline V gives CDR1 MNHEY, CDR2 SVGAGI. J was trimmed by 5 bases and V by 2 bases; bases with no gene match: 14. CDR3 residues: CASSYGLDRIDGYGYTF. CDR3 in DNA: TGTGCCAGCAGTTACGGACTGGACAGGATCGATGGGTATGGCTACACCTTC.

The genes are TRBV5-1 and TRBJ1-1; TRBD1 might be the D (5 bases). Germline V gene sequence: CDR1 SGHRS, CDR2 YFSETQ. Deletions cut 2 bases from V and 1 base from J, with 15 bases between. The CDR3 spans 16 residues. The CDR3 protein is CASSFLTVGGNTEAFF. The DNA of the CDR3 is TGCGCCAGCAGCTTTCTGACAGTTGGAGGGAACACTGAAGCTTTCTTT.

This clonotype was recorded a few times. The chain is built from TRBV5-1 and TRBJ2-5; TRBD2 might be the D (6 bases). V shed 1 base and J shed 5 bases, with 12 bases lying between them. This CDR3 region has 14 residues. From germline, CDR1 is SGHRS and CDR2 YFSETQ. CDR3: CASSLRRDRETQYF. In nucleotides, the CDR3 is TGCGCCAGCAGCTTGAGGCGGGATAGGGAGACCCAGTACTTC.

The chain couples TRBV4-1 to TRBJ1-4; D gene ambiguous. Germline CDR1 MGHRA, CDR2 YSYEKL. This CDR3 is built from 18 residues. V was pared by 4 bases and J by 3 bases, with 21 bases between. The CDR3 DNA reads as TGCGCCAGCAGCCCCCGGGCAGAAGTGGGTCAGGCTAATGAAAAACTGTTTTTT. Protein: CASSPRAEVGQANEKLFF.

This clonotype was seen a few times. The V and J genes are TRBV7-2 and TRBJ1-2; D not certain. Germline V gene data show CDR1 as SGHTA and CDR2 as FQGNSA. V was pared by 1 base and J by 1 base, with 10 bases between. The CDR3 length is 15 residues. The CDR3 loop reads CASSLGFRFNYGYTF. The CDR3 DNA sequence: TGTGCCAGCAGCTTAGGTTTCAGATTTAACTATGGCTACACCTTC.

V usage is TRBV7-9 and J usage is TRBJ2-5, with D possibly TRBD2 on 6 matching bases. Trimming stripped 7 bases from V and 5 bases from J, with 26 bases between. CDR3 length: 17 residues. Per the germline V gene, CDR1 is SEHNR and CDR2 is FQNEAQ (reference sequence). The chain's CDR3 is CASTPGRREVGKETQYF. CDR3 bases: TGTGCCAGCACTCCTGGCCGGAGGGAAGTTGGTAAGGAGACCCAGTACTTC.

This clonotype was seen a few times. The V call is TRBV12-3 or TRBV12-4, the J call TRBJ2-1; D unresolved. The CDR3 totals 13 residues. Between the trimmed V and J ends, which lost 6 bases and 4 bases, there was a span of 10 bases. In nucleotides, the CDR3 is TGTGCCAGCAGACTCCAGCCGTACAATGAGCAGTTCTTC. Its translation: CASRLQPYNEQFF.

V is TRBV6-2 or TRBV6-3 and J is TRBJ1-5; 10 nucleotides match TRBD1. The CDR3 totals 15 residues. Germline CDR1 is MNHEY and CDR2 is SVGEGT. V trimming: 8 bases; J trimming: 7 bases; junction bases outside the gene matches: 11. The DNA for the CDR3 is TGTGCCAGCCATCCGGGACAGGGGATTCGGCAGCCCCAGCATTTT. Translation: CASHPGQGIRQPQHF.

This clonotype was seen many times. The CDR3 sequence: CASSQDLVNTEAFF. For the CDR3, the DNA is TGTGCCAGCAGCCAAGATCTGGTGAACACTGAAGCTTTCTTT. V usage is TRBV3-1 and J usage is TRBJ1-1, with D unclear. This CDR3 region has 14 residues. V lost 0 bases to trimming and J lost 0 bases, with 5 bases between them. Germline V gene lookup returns CDR1 LGHDT and CDR2 YNNKEL (reference sequence).

This sequence joins TRBV5-1 and TRBJ1-1; D is unclear. In germline, CDR1 is SGHRS, CDR2 YFSETQ. The ends were cut back, 2 bases at V and 14 bases at J, with 16 bases in the middle. The CDR3 has 12 residues. The CDR3 DNA reads TGCGCCAGCAGCTTTGAGTATGGTGGGAACTTCTTT. This encodes CASSFEYGGNFF.

This clonotype has a count of ten or more. The rearrangement links TRBV5-1 to TRBJ2-3; the D gene is possibly TRBD2 (6 bases). Looked up from germline, CDR1 is SGHRS and CDR2 is YFSETQ. This CDR3 is built from 15 residues. V was clipped by 5 bases and J by 6 bases, with 19 bases between them. CDR3 amino acids: CASSFSEARGDTQYF. The CDR3 region has the DNA TGCGCCAGCAGTTTCTCGGAGGCCCGGGGGGATACGCAGTATTTT.

This clonotype was picked up a small number of times. The chain recombines TRBV6-2 or TRBV6-3 with TRBJ2-7; the match to TRBD1 covers 11 bases. The CDR3 has 16 residues. Trimming removed 4 bases from V and 2 bases from J; junction bases left unmatched: 7. Germline V gene sequence: CDR1 MNHEY, CDR2 SVGEGT. This CDR3 reads CASSSPGQGVTYEQYF. The CDR3 nucleotides are TGTGCCAGCAGTTCGCCGGGACAGGGGGTTACCTACGAGCAGTACTTC.